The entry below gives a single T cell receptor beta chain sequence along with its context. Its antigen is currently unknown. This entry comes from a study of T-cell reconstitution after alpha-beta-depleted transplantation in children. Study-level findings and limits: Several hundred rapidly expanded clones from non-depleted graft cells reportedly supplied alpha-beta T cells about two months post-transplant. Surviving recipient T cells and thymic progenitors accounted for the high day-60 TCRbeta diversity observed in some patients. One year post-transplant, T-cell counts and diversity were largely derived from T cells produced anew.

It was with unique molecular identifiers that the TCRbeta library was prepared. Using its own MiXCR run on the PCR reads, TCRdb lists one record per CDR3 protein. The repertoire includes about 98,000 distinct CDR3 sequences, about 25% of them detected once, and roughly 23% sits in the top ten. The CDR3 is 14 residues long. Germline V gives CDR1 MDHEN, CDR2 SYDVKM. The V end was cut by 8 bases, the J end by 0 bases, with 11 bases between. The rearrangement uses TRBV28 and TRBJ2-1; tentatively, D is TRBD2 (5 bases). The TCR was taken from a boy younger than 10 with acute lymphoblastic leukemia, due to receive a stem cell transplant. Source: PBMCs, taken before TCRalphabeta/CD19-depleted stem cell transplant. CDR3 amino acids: CASQAASSYNEQFF. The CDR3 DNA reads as TGTGCCAGCCAAGCGGCTTCCTCCTACAATGAGCAGTTCTTC.